One and the same sample provided the 25 T cell receptor beta chains below, sequenced in a study of graft-versus-host responses after intestinal transplantation. What these receptors recognize is not known. Clones were read by immunoSEQ multiplex PCR, and TCRdb kept only the in-frame ones, dropping some. Of 80,000 to 100,000 clones detected, approximately 90% appear once; the ten largest clones hold over 0.055%. This sample comprised unstimulated CD8+ T cells sorted from spleen or lymph node cells, obtained before transplant. The origin of the receptors is a human donor who was the organ donor for an intestinal transplant.

The chain links TRBV5-1 to TRBJ1-3; 9 bases are a match to TRBD1. The junction had 8 bases not matched to a gene; V was cut back by 3 bases and J by 4 bases. This CDR3 comprises 16 residues. Germline values: CDR1 SGHRS, CDR2 YFSETQ. CDR3 nucleotide sequence: TGCGCCAGCAGCTGGGAACAGGGGGCAGCGGGAAACACCATATATTTT. It codes for CASSWEQGAAGNTIYF.

V gene TRBV4-1 combines with J gene TRBJ1-5, with TRBD1 identical over 11 bases. Trimming at V came to 1 base and at J to 7 bases, leaving 0 bases not matched to a gene. The CDR3 contains 14 residues. Germline V gene sequence: CDR1 MGHRA, CDR2 YSYEKL. The CDR3, as DNA: TGCGCCAGCAGCCAAGGGACAGGGGGCCAGCCCCAGCATTTT. It codes for CASSQGTGGQPQHF.

The chain carries TRBV27 and TRBJ1-2; 7 bases agree with TRBD1. The V and J ends lost 4 bases and 8 bases, in that order; junction bases with no gene match: 10. Germline CDR1 reads MNHEY; CDR2 reads SMNVEV (reference sequence). The CDR3 is made up of 14 amino acids. In nucleotides, the CDR3 is TGTGCCAGCAGTTCACACAGGGGTTCGGGGGGCTACACCTTC. Translated, it gives CASSSHRGSGGYTF.

The rearrangement uses TRBV5-1 and TRBJ2-2; perhaps TRBD2 as D (5 bases). Germline V CDR1 and CDR2: SGHRS, YFSETQ. The CDR3 length is 14 residues. The V end lost 4 bases, the J end lost 5 bases, and 12 bases lay between the germline ends. CDR3 sequence (DNA): TGCGCCAGCAGCCTGCGCCCGGGGACCGGGGAGCTGTTTTTT. Its protein is CASSLRPGTGELFF.

The chain joins TRBV19 to TRBJ1-4; 9 bases line up with TRBD1. The junction had 4 bases not matched to a gene; V was cut back by 6 bases and J by 5 bases. CDR3 length equals 14 residues. Looked up from germline, CDR1 is LNHDA and CDR2 is SQIVND (reference sequence). CDR3 amino acids: CASSPGQGNEKLFF. The CDR3 DNA reads as TGTGCCAGTAGCCCGGGACAGGGAAATGAAAAACTGTTTTTT.

This clone was picked up one time. The chain links TRBV28 to TRBJ2-5, with D perhaps matching TRBD1 (5 bases). The CDR3 contains 14 residues. The germline CDR1 and CDR2 sequences are MDHEN and SYDVKM. Trimming took off 10 bases at V and 0 bases at J, with 15 bases between the two ends. The CDR3: CATQPRVYQETQYF. CDR3 DNA: TGTGCCACCCAACCCAGGGTGTACCAAGAGACCCAGTACTTC.

In DNA, the CDR3 is TGTGCCAGCAGTTTGTGGGGGGGAGACAATGAGCAGTTCTTC. Its translation is CASSLWGGDNEQFF. The chain joins TRBV28 to TRBJ2-1; 7 bases agree with TRBD2. Looked up from germline, CDR1 is MDHEN and CDR2 is SYDVKM. The CDR3 has 14 amino acids. The junction had 4 bases not matched to a gene; V was cut back by 3 bases and J by 5 bases.

This chain joins TRBV7-9 and TRBJ2-7, with TRBD1 matching over 9 bases. J gave up 4 bases and V 5 bases, and 6 bases lay outside the gene matches. Germline V gene data show CDR1 as SEHNR and CDR2 as FQNEAQ (reference sequence). This CDR3 comprises 14 residues. The chain's CDR3 is CASSPRDRVYEQYF. DNA for the CDR3: TGTGCCAGCAGCCCGCGGGACAGGGTGTACGAGCAGTACTTC.

The V call is TRBV4-1, the J call TRBJ2-2; 7 bases are shared with TRBD2. From germline, CDR1 is MGHRA and CDR2 YSYEKL. This CDR3 spans 18 amino acids. The V segment lost 1 base and the J segment 2 bases; nucleotides outside the gene matches: 10. CDR3 sequence (DNA): TGCGCCAGCAGCCAAGCAACTCTAGCGGAGATCAACACCGGGGAGCTGTTTTTT. Translation gives CASSQATLAEINTGELFF.

The chain employs TRBV6-1 and TRBJ1-1; tentatively, D is TRBD1 (6 bases). The V end was cut by 6 bases, the J end by 4 bases, with 9 bases between. CDR1 is MNHNS, CDR2 SASEGT, per germline. The CDR3 extends over 12 amino acids. CDR3 in amino acids: CASRDSATEAFF. The CDR3 DNA reads as TGTGCCAGCAGGGACAGCGCCACTGAAGCTTTCTTT.

This chain connects TRBV5-5 to TRBJ2-5; a weak D match, TRBD1 (5 bases). The CDR3 has 13 amino acids. Per the germline V gene, CDR1 is SGHKS and CDR2 is YYEKEE (reference sequence). V lost 1 base and J 4 bases, leaving 8 bases between the germline ends. For the CDR3, the DNA is TGTGCCAGCAGCTTGAGGGGCGTAGAGACCCAGTACTTC. This encodes CASSLRGVETQYF.

The chain links TRBV29-1 to TRBJ2-7; tentatively, D is TRBD2 (6 bases). Germline V gene lookup returns CDR1 SQVTM and CDR2 ANQGSEA. The CDR3 runs 14 residues. The germline V and J ends were trimmed by 6 bases and 0 bases, with 15 bases remaining between them. CDR3 region: CSVQGAAGSYEQYF. The CDR3 region has the DNA TGCAGCGTCCAAGGTGCAGCGGGCTCCTACGAGCAGTACTTC.

The genes are TRBV6-1 and TRBJ2-3; 9 bases are a match to TRBD2. Germline V CDR1 and CDR2: MNHNS, SASEGT. V gave up 10 bases and J gave up 0 bases; unmatched junction bases: 5. The CDR3 totals 14 residues. CDR3 nucleotides: TGTGCCATACCTAGCGGGATCAGCACAGATACGCAGTATTTT. It translates to CAIPSGISTDTQYF.

The table lists this clone with a count of one. V and J are TRBV2 and TRBJ2-5; tentatively, D is TRBD2 (7 bases). Germline V CDR1 and CDR2: SNHLY, FYNNEI. The germline V and J ends were trimmed by 7 bases and 1 base, with 19 bases remaining between them. This CDR3 contains 16 residues. CDR3 coding DNA: TGTGCCAGCAAAGGGGGAGGGGCCTGGGTCCAAGAGACCCAGTACTTC. Translating it yields CASKGGGAWVQETQYF.

The chain joins TRBV10-1 to TRBJ2-4, with TRBD1 identical over 8 bases. The length of the CDR3 is 18 residues. V shed 2 bases and J 0 bases; nucleotides not matched to a gene: 9. Germline values: CDR1 WNHNN, CDR2 SYGVQD (reference sequence). The CDR3 DNA reads as TGCGCCAGCAGTGAGGTTTCCGGACAGGGTCTAGCCAAAAACATTCAGTACTTC. It codes for CASSEVSGQGLAKNIQYF.

The chain links TRBV19 to TRBJ2-7; D uncertain. The CDR3 sequence is 13 residues long. V lost 2 bases, J lost 3 bases, and 8 bases lay in between. CDR1 and CDR2 from the germline V gene are LNHDA and SQIVND (reference sequence). The CDR3 nucleotides read TGTGCCAGTAGTATACTACCTTTCTACGAGCAGTACTTC. Residues: CASSILPFYEQYF.

The chain is built from TRBV5-6 and TRBJ2-3; D possibly corresponds to TRBD1 (6 bases). Trimming left V 5 bases short and J 0 bases short, with 13 bases between. The CDR3 contains 15 residues. CDR1 and CDR2 (germline): SGHDT, YYEEEE. This chain's CDR3 is CASRLQGPSTDTQYF. The CDR3 bases are TGTGCCAGCAGGTTACAGGGTCCTAGCACAGATACGCAGTATTTT.

The chain joins TRBV7-3 to TRBJ2-3, with D hard to call. This CDR3 region has 12 residues. Germline V gene lookup returns CDR1 SGHTA and CDR2 FQGTGA. Trimming shortened V by 3 bases and J by 4 bases, and 5 bases separated the two germline ends. The CDR3 loop reads CASSFPSDTQYF. The CDR3 nucleotides are TGTGCCAGCAGCTTCCCATCAGATACGCAGTATTTT. The whole variable domain, remainder taken from reference TRBV7-3 and TRBJ2-3, is GAGVSQTPSNKVTEKGKYVELRCDPISGHTALYWYRQSLGQGPEFLIYFQGTGAADDSGLPNDRFFAVRPEGSVSTLKIQRTERGDSAVYLCASSFPSDTQYFGPGTRLTVL.

V is TRBV27 and J is TRBJ2-2; 12 positions match TRBD2. The CDR3 is 20 amino acids. CDR1 MNHEY and CDR2 SMNVEV come from the germline V gene (reference sequence). V gave up 3 bases and J gave up 4 bases; unmatched junction bases: 15. The CDR3: CASSFASSRLAGVGTGELFF. DNA of the CDR3: TGTGCCAGCAGTTTTGCATCGTCGAGACTAGCGGGAGTGGGCACCGGGGAGCTGTTTTTT.

The chain is built from TRBV5-1 and TRBJ2-1, with 10 bases fitting TRBD2. This CDR3 contains 17 residues. Per germline, CDR1 SGHRS and CDR2 YFSETQ. The trim removed 0 bases at V and 5 bases at J, leaving 8 bases unmatched. CDR3 amino acids: CASSLEASGSIHNEQFF. DNA for the CDR3: TGCGCCAGCAGCTTGGAGGCTAGCGGGAGTATCCACAATGAGCAGTTCTTC.

J is TRBJ2-5 and V is TRBV9, with D possibly being TRBD2 (7 bases). The CDR3 covers 14 residues. The germline CDR1 and CDR2 sequences are SGDLS and YYNGEE. V lost 0 bases to trimming and J lost 5 bases, with 11 bases between them. Written as DNA, the CDR3 is TGTGCCAGCAGCGTAGGGGGGGGCCGGGAGACCCAGTACTTC. This translates into CASSVGGGRETQYF.

V is TRBV10-3 and J is TRBJ2-5; 8 nucleotides match TRBD1. Germline assignment: CDR1 ENHRY and CDR2 SYGVKD. With 0 bases clipped from V and 1 base from J, the junction kept 16 bases outside the gene matches. This CDR3 is built from 20 residues. CDR3 sequence: CAISESIRVGQGKVQETQYF. The CDR3 nucleotides read TGTGCCATCAGTGAGTCGATAAGGGTTGGACAGGGAAAGGTCCAAGAGACCCAGTACTTC.

The CDR3 sequence is CASSQVRTGPSNYGYTF. The CDR3 DNA is TGTGCCAGCAGCCAAGTCCGGACAGGGCCTAGTAACTATGGCTACACCTTC. The rearrangement joins TRBV14 to TRBJ1-2, with TRBD1 identical over 8 bases. The CDR3 is 17 residues long. Germline V gives CDR1 SGHDN, CDR2 FVKESK. J gave up 1 base and V 1 base, and 8 bases lay outside the gene matches.

The V gene is TRBV5-1, the J gene TRBJ2-5, with TRBD2 matching 7 bases. Unmatched junction bases numbered 19, after V lost 0 bases and J lost 5 bases. CDR1 is SGHRS and CDR2 is YFSETQ in the germline V gene. This CDR3 contains 19 residues. The CDR3 sequence is CASSLEGLGGYWFWETQYF. The DNA of the CDR3 is TGCGCCAGCAGCTTGGAAGGGCTGGGGGGGTACTGGTTCTGGGAGACCCAGTACTTC.

This rearrangement joins TRBV4-2 to TRBJ1-2; 7 bases match TRBD1. Trimming removed 3 bases from V and 0 bases from J; junction bases left unmatched: 13. The CDR3 has 18 amino acids. Germline values: CDR1 LGHNA, CDR2 YNFKEQ. The CDR3 region has the DNA TGTGCCAGCAGCCACCTAAATCTTCGACAGGGAGCTAACTATGGCTACACCTTC. Protein: CASSHLNLRQGANYGYTF.